The entry below gives a single T cell receptor beta chain sequence along with its context. The antigen remains undetermined. cDNA libraries of TCR beta carried unique molecular identifiers. Yield was 500,000 to 600,000 cDNA molecules from around 1 to 10 million T cells. One entry per CDR3 protein, called by TCRdb with MiXCR from the PCR reads. This table has roughly 430,000 distinct CDR3 sequences, about 39% appearing once. Germline V gene data show CDR1 as LGHDT and CDR2 as YNNKEL (reference sequence). The length of the CDR3 is 16 residues. V shed 2 bases and J shed 7 bases, with 18 bases lying between them. This sample stems from a study of post-analysis software for immune sequencing data. Study summary: Relapsing-remitting, secondary progressive and progressive-relapsing courses of multiple sclerosis were included.

Notes on the study in general: F measure clustering grouped samples strongly by preparation batch. When compared against controls, multiple sclerosis patients showed significantly lower normalized Chao1 diversity. About 5 TRBV segments (TRBV5-6, TRBV5-1 and TRBV20-1 among them) occurred more frequently in patients than in controls.

The specimen sequenced was blood. This sequence joins TRBV3-1 and TRBJ2-1, with D tentatively TRBD2 (5 bases). This TCR was recovered from a girl aged 2 to 10 with multiple sclerosis. CDR3 bases: TGTGCCAGCAGCCAAACTAGTCCCGCTTGGCGAAATGAGCAGTTCTTC. The encoded protein is CASSQTSPAWRNEQFF.